Listed below are T cell receptor beta chains from one sample, sequenced in a study of OX40 agonist ivuxolimab in advanced cancers. Assay: immunoSEQ multiplex PCR; the TCRdb copy retains only in-frame clones and omits some. The data hold about 50,000 clones, with over 90% observed a single time. Sample: CD4+ or CD8+ T cells sorted from blood, taken in a trial of the OX40 agonist ivuxolimab. The receptor set was obtained from an adult with an advanced solid tumor such as melanoma, head and neck, liver or kidney cancer. CDR3s include the opening cysteine and the closing phenylalanine or tryptophan. A D gene is named only where the DNA matches it firmly. Some rows mark clone size as missing; the rest say once, few, many or name a class of expanded clone.

j_call d_call clone_size v_call cdr3_nt cdr3_aa
TRBJ2-7 TRBD2 once TRBV28 TGTGCCAGCAGCACAACCCTAACTAGCGGGAGGTGGTACGAGCAGTACTTC CASSTTLTSGRWYEQYF
TRBJ2-7 TRBD2 . TRBV9 TGTGCCAGCAGCGTAGATGGCTCCGGGGGGTACGAGCAGTACTTC CASSVDGSGGYEQYF
TRBJ2-5 . . TRBV6-5 TGTGCCAGCAGTTTACTGGAGGACTTGGAGACCCAGTACTTC CASSLLEDLETQYF
TRBJ2-7 TRBD1 . TRBV9 TGTGCCAGCAGCGCCGGGACAGGGGAATCCTACGAGCAGTACTTC CASSAGTGESYEQYF
TRBJ2-5 TRBD1 . TRBV12-5 TGTGCTAGTGGTTTGGGACAGGGTTCGTTTGAGACCCAGTACTTC CASGLGQGSFETQYF
TRBJ2-1 TRBD2 . TRBV4-1 TGCGCCAGCAGCCAAGTGCCGGTTCTTTCTAGCGGGAGTACGGATGAGCAGTTCTTC CASSQVPVLSSGSTDEQFF
TRBJ1-2 . . TRBV19 TGTGCCAGTAGTATTGAACCCAGAAACTATGGCTACACCTTC CASSIEPRNYGYTF
TRBJ1-5 . . TRBV21-1 TGTGCCAGCAGCAAAGCGCGGGACAGGGGATATAGCAATCAGCCCCAGCATTTT CASSKARDRGYSNQPQHF
TRBJ2-5 . . TRBV4-1 TGCGCCAGCAGCCAAGCGCCCGAGACCCAGTACTTC CASSQAPETQYF
TRBJ2-7 TRBD1 once TRBV10-3 TGTGCCATCAGTGCGGGACGAGGGACAGGGGAGGACGAGCAGTACTTC CAISAGRGTGEDEQYF
TRBJ1-5 . . TRBV10-3 TGTGCCATCAGTGAGGCAGGCGCCGGGAATCAGCCCCAGCATTTT CAISEAGAGNQPQHF
TRBJ2-1 . . TRBV7-9 TGTGCCAGCAGCTCAACTAGGGTCGAGCAGTTCTTC CASSSTRVEQFF
TRBJ1-2 . . TRBV27 TGTGCCAGCAGTTTTTCACAGGGCGGTTACTATGGCTACACCTTC CASSFSQGGYYGYTF
TRBJ2-1 TRBD2 once TRBV14 TGTGCCAGCAGCCTGTGGGGGGGAGAGCGCAATGAGCAGTTCTTC CASSLWGGERNEQFF
TRBJ2-7 . . TRBV6-5 TGTGCCAGCAGTTACGGGGGACTCCGCTACGAGCAGTACTTC CASSYGGLRYEQYF
TRBJ2-3 . . TRBV9 TGTGCCAGCGGCTTAGGGGCAGATACGCAGTATTTT CASGLGADTQYF
TRBJ2-5 TRBD1 once TRBV28 TGTGCCAGCAGTCCCGGGACAGAAGAGACCCAGTACTTC CASSPGTEETQYF
TRBJ2-2 . . TRBV10-3 TGTGCCATCAGTGAGTCGCAGGGAAGGAACACCGGGGAGCTGTTTTTT CAISESQGRNTGELFF
TRBJ2-1 TRBD2 . TRBV9 TGTGCCAGCAGCGTAAGACTAGCGGGGCCATACAATGAGCAGTTCTTC CASSVRLAGPYNEQFF
TRBJ2-7 TRBD2 . TRBV7-2 TGTGCCAGCAGCCAGGGACTAGCGGGAGTTGCGGGGTCCTACGAGCAGTACTTC CASSQGLAGVAGSYEQYF
TRBJ2-7 TRBD2 . TRBV6-5 TGTGCCACTAGCGGGACACTCAACGAGCAGTACTTC CATSGTLNEQYF
TRBJ2-1 . . TRBV4-1 TGCGCCAGCAGCCAGAGACAGGAGAGCTCCTACAATGAGCAGTTCTTC CASSQRQESSYNEQFF
TRBJ1-2 TRBD1 . TRBV27 TGTGCCAGCAGTTTACCGACAGGGCAGGGCTACACCTTC CASSLPTGQGYTF
TRBJ2-7 TRBD2 . TRBV28 TGTGCCAGCAGCCTCCTGGATGCGGCGGGGGGGGAGCAGTACTTC CASSLLDAAGGEQYF
TRBJ2-3 . . TRBV18 TGTGCCAGCTCACCAAGCACGACGACAGATACGCAGTATTTT CASSPSTTTDTQYF
TRBJ2-3 . . TRBV28 TGTGCCAGCAGCCTACAGGGCCGGGAGACAGATACGCAGTATTTT CASSLQGRETDTQYF
TRBJ2-7 . . TRBV13 TGTGCCAGCAGTCTCGACGGAGACTACGAGCAGTACTTC CASSLDGDYEQYF
TRBJ2-3 . . TRBV13 TGTGCCAGCAGATCTAGCGACCGCACAGATACGCAGTATTTT CASRSSDRTDTQYF